The 30 T cell receptor beta chains below all came from one sample that was sequenced in a study of technical replicates of blood from a handful of donors. Profiled with immunoSEQ multiplex PCR; TCRdb holds only in-frame clones, not every one. The data show about 50,000 clones, with roughly 96% seen just once and around 3.2% held by the top ten. Sequenced input: PBMCs. Receptors were obtained from a human donor in good health. Some clones in this sample may be carry-over from other donors' samples.

The chain recombines TRBV19 with TRBJ2-2; maybe TRBD1 (8 bases). The germline V gene encodes CDR1 LNHDA and CDR2 SQIVND (reference sequence). With 0 bases removed from V and 5 bases from J, the gap between germline ends came to 13 bases. The CDR3 is 16 amino acids. CDR3 DNA sequence: TGTGCCAGTAGTATAGAGTACAGGGGGGGGACCGGGGAGCTGTTTTTT. Amino acid sequence: CASSIEYRGGTGELFF.

This chain connects TRBV5-8 to TRBJ2-3, with D possibly TRBD2 on 5 matching bases. Germline loops: CDR1 SGHTS, CDR2 YDEGEE. V lost 0 bases and J 9 bases, leaving 14 bases between the germline ends. This CDR3 is 14 amino acids long. The CDR3: CASSLEGGPGTQYF. CDR3 in DNA: TGTGCCAGCAGCTTGGAGGGTGGACCGGGGACGCAGTATTTT.

This chain links TRBV5-1 with TRBJ2-3; D unclear. Between the trimmed V and J ends, which lost 4 bases and 2 bases, there was a span of 11 bases. The CDR3 is 14 amino acids. The V gene's germline CDR1 is SGHRS and CDR2 YFSETQ. This CDR3 reads CASSPYGNTDTQYF. Written as DNA, the CDR3 is TGCGCCAGCAGCCCCTACGGTAACACAGATACGCAGTATTTT.

The chain is built from TRBV25-1 and TRBJ2-2; weak D call: TRBD2 (6 bases). This CDR3 spans 15 amino acids. Germline loops: CDR1 MGHDK, CDR2 SYGVNS. V was cut by 3 bases and J by 4 bases, with 12 bases left in between. CDR3 region: CASSDTGRSTGELFF. For the CDR3, the DNA is TGTGCCAGCAGTGACACGGGGAGGTCCACCGGGGAGCTGTTTTTT.

The chain couples TRBV15 to TRBJ2-7; no clear D. Trimming took 0 bases from V and 3 from J, leaving 9 bases between them. This CDR3 spans 14 amino acids. The germline V gene encodes CDR1 LNHNV and CDR2 YYDKDF (reference sequence). The CDR3 DNA is TGTGCCACCAGCAGAGAGGGCATCGACTACGAGCAGTACTTC. Translating gives CATSREGIDYEQYF.

The chain carries TRBV21-1 and TRBJ1-1; the table's TRBD1 call for D was not verified on the DNA. TRBV21-1 is annotated as a pseudogene. The CDR3 contains 14 residues. CDR3 nucleotides: TGTGCCAGCCCGCCGGAAGGGGTGAACACTGAAGCTTTCTTT. It codes for CASPPEGVNTEAFF.

The V and J genes are TRBV29-1 and TRBJ2-7; D perhaps matches TRBD2 (6 bases). Germline assignment: CDR1 SQVTM and CDR2 ANQGSEA. The CDR3 spans 13 residues. CDR3 sequence: CTTRELGPYEQYF. The CDR3, as DNA: TGCACCACCCGGGAGTTGGGCCCCTACGAGCAGTACTTC.

This clone has only one observation. This chain links TRBV4-1 with TRBJ2-1, with D maybe TRBD1 (5 bases). The CDR3 runs to 15 residues. Germline CDR1 reads MGHRA; CDR2 reads YSYEKL. The ends were cut back, 4 bases at V and 9 bases at J, with 19 bases in the middle. In DNA, the CDR3 is TGCGCCAGCAGCCCTGGACAAGGTCCGGCTTCTGAGCAGTTCTTC. It codes for CASSPGQGPASEQFF.

The chain combines TRBV9 with TRBJ1-1; possibly TRBD1 for D (6 bases). The germline CDR1 and CDR2 sequences are SGDLS and YYNGEE. Deletions cut 4 bases from V and 6 bases from J, with 22 bases between. The CDR3 totals 16 residues. The CDR3, as DNA: TGTGCCAGCAGCCCCCTCCCAGACAGGCCTCAGGCTGAAGCTTTCTTT. It codes for CASSPLPDRPQAEAFF.

About this clone itself: The junction and the germline gene differ at one end; a read error may be behind it. The chain recombines TRBV30 with TRBJ2-1; 9 positions agree with TRBD2. The CDR3 length is 11 residues. Germline CDR1 GTSNPN, CDR2 SVGIG (reference sequence). The CDR3 loop is CIAGAYNEQFF. CDR3 sequence (DNA): TGCATAGCGGGAGCCTACAATGAGCAGTTCTTC.

The chain is built from TRBV2 and TRBJ2-3; D possibly corresponds to TRBD1 (7 bases). V was pared by 2 bases and J by 6 bases, with 12 bases between. Germline-derived CDR1 and CDR2 are SNHLY and FYNNEI. The CDR3 loop spans 14 amino acids. CDR3 sequence reads: CASSESAGGDTQYF. The CDR3 coding sequence is TGTGCCAGCAGTGAAAGTGCAGGGGGGGATACGCAGTATTTT.

V is TRBV7-2 and J is TRBJ2-1; TRBD2 aligns across 13 bases. J was trimmed by 9 bases and V by 1 base; bases with no gene match: 6. The germline CDR1 and CDR2 sequences are SGHTA and FQGNSA. The CDR3 totals 16 residues. The CDR3, as DNA: TGTGCCAGCAGCTTAGGACTAGCGGGGGGCGTCTCTGAGCAGTTCTTC. Protein: CASSLGLAGGVSEQFF.

The chain joins TRBV2 to TRBJ1-2, with 9 bases matching TRBD1. Germline CDR1 is SNHLY and CDR2 is FYNNEI. The CDR3 runs to 14 residues. V was clipped by 5 bases and J by 8 bases; unmatched bases: 9. DNA of the CDR3: TGTGCCAGCAGTACCAGGACAGGGGTCGGGGGCTACACCTTC. Translation: CASSTRTGVGGYTF.

The CDR3 here is CSATDSGGNTIYF. DNA of the CDR3: TGCAGCGCCACGGACAGTGGTGGAAACACCATATATTTT. The chain joins TRBV29-1 to TRBJ1-3; TRBD1 might be the D (6 bases). Trimming pared 7 bases from V and 3 bases from J, leaving 13 bases between. CDR1 and CDR2 (germline): SQVTM, ANQGSEA. The length of the CDR3 is 13 residues.

The chain couples TRBV6-5 to TRBJ1-5; TRBD1 might be the D (5 bases). The CDR3 runs to 14 residues. The V end lost 5 bases, the J end lost 7 bases, and 15 bases lay between the germline ends. Germline loops: CDR1 MNHEY, CDR2 SVGAGI. In DNA, the CDR3 is TGTGCCAGCAGTCCTGGCGGGACGGGCCAGCCCCAGCATTTT. This codes for CASSPGGTGQPQHF.

The V gene is TRBV7-2, the J gene TRBJ1-1; D might be TRBD1 (6 bases). The germline V and J ends were trimmed by 3 bases and 3 bases, with 14 bases remaining between them. From germline, CDR1 is SGHTA and CDR2 FQGNSA. This CDR3 region has 15 residues. The CDR3 bases are TGTGCCAGCAGCTTGCTACAGGGATCGTACACTGAAGCTTTCTTT. This gives the protein CASSLLQGSYTEAFF.

The V call is TRBV5-1, the J call TRBJ2-7, with a weak D call TRBD2 (6 bases). The V end was cut by 2 bases, the J end by 1 base, with 13 bases between. The CDR3 contains 15 residues. Germline V lookup: CDR1 SGHRS, CDR2 YFSETQ. The chain's CDR3 is CASSFGAGRSYEQYF. The CDR3 DNA reads as TGCGCCAGCAGCTTCGGAGCGGGTAGGTCCTACGAGCAGTACTTC.

V gene TRBV4-2 combines with J gene TRBJ1-6, with a possible D match to TRBD1 (5 bases). CDR1 is LGHNA and CDR2 is YNFKEQ in the germline V gene. The length of the CDR3 is 15 residues. The V end was cut by 1 base, the J end by 5 bases, with 9 bases between. CDR3 nucleotide sequence: TGTGCCAGCAGCCAAGTGGGGGGGGATAATTCACCCCTCCACTTT. It translates to CASSQVGGDNSPLHF.

The chain couples TRBV7-3 to TRBJ2-5, with TRBD1 matching over 9 bases. Germline CDR1 reads SGHTA; CDR2 reads FQGTGA. This CDR3 comprises 14 residues. V was pared by 5 bases and J by 5 bases, with 6 bases of the junction left unmatched. CDR3 bases: TGTGCCAGCAGCCCGACAGGGGGAGGGGAGACCCAGTACTTC. It is translated as CASSPTGGGETQYF.

V and J are TRBV18 and TRBJ2-3, with D possibly being TRBD2 (5 bases). Trimming took 3 bases from V and 13 from J, leaving 11 bases between them. Germline V gives CDR1 KGHSH, CDR2 LQKENI. The CDR3 runs to 11 residues. The CDR3 nucleotides are TGTGCCAGCTCACCGGAACTAGTGAAGTATTTT. This gives the protein CASSPELVKYF.

V is TRBV4-2 and J is TRBJ2-3; tentatively, D is TRBD2 (6 bases). The ends were cut back, 0 bases at V and 3 bases at J, with 13 bases in the middle. CDR3 length: 16 residues. Germline CDR1 reads LGHNA; CDR2 reads YNFKEQ. CDR3 coding DNA: TGTGCCAGCAGCCAAGAGCCCGGGAGAGGAACAGATACGCAGTATTTT. This translates into CASSQEPGRGTDTQYF.

The rearrangement links TRBV18 to TRBJ2-3; TRBD2 matches at 9 bases. Germline trimming cut 4 bases from V and 1 base from J; bases unmatched to any gene: 6. CDR3 length: 16 amino acids. CDR1 and CDR2 (germline): KGHSH, LQKENI. The CDR3 protein is CASSQVAGVGTDTQYF. The CDR3 nucleotides are TGTGCCAGCTCACAAGTAGCGGGAGTGGGCACAGATACGCAGTATTTT.

The CDR3 coding sequence is TGCAGCGTTCTGGGCACTGACATTGGCTACACCTTC. Residues: CSVLGTDIGYTF. This rearrangement joins TRBV29-1 to TRBJ1-2; D unresolved. CDR1 is SQVTM and CDR2 is ANQGSEA in the germline V gene. V lost 5 bases and J lost 7, with 14 bases in between. CDR3 size: 12 residues.

V gene TRBV4-3 combines with J gene TRBJ2-7; TRBD1 is a possible D gene (5 bases). Germline lookup yields CDR1 LGHNA and CDR2 YSLEER. This CDR3 spans 15 amino acids. Trimming removed 0 bases at V and 2 bases at J, with 11 bases between. The CDR3 nucleotides read TGCGCCAGCAGCCAAGATGTCGGCAGGGCCTACGAGCAGTACTTC. Its translation: CASSQDVGRAYEQYF.

The genes are TRBV29-1 and TRBJ2-4; D gene uncertain. V lost 6 bases and J 2 bases, leaving 14 bases between the germline ends. The CDR3 totals 14 residues. CDR1 and CDR2 (germline): SQVTM, ANQGSEA. The CDR3: CSVQSPWPKNIQYF. CDR3 DNA sequence: TGCAGCGTCCAATCTCCCTGGCCCAAAAACATTCAGTACTTC.

The rearrangement uses TRBV21-1 and TRBJ2-4; the table names TRBD2, a call not compared with the DNA. TRBV21-1 is classified as a pseudogene. This CDR3 region has 14 residues. The CDR3 sequence is CASSASGLENIQYF. The CDR3 nucleotides read TGTGCCAGCAGCGCCTCGGGACTAGAGAACATTCAGTACTTC.

The V call is TRBV7-8, the J call TRBJ2-6, with D perhaps TRBD2 (5 bases). CDR3 length: 19 residues. Germline-derived CDR1 and CDR2 are SGHVS and FQNEAQ. Trimming removed 1 base from V and 1 base from J, with 17 bases in between. CDR3 nucleotide sequence: TGTGCCAGCAGCTTAGTGGAGGTACTTGGGCGATCTGGGGCCAACGTCCTGACTTTC. Amino acids: CASSLVEVLGRSGANVLTF.

J is TRBJ2-5 and V is TRBV4-3, with unresolved D. The V gene's germline CDR1 is LGHNA and CDR2 YSLEER. This CDR3 comprises 13 residues. Trimming removed 0 bases at V and 6 bases at J, with 8 bases between. The CDR3 DNA reads TGCGCCAGCAGCCAAGAGATAGCCAAGACCCAGTACTTC. Its translation: CASSQEIAKTQYF.

The chain recombines TRBV5-1 with TRBJ2-7, with 9 bases that match TRBD1. The V gene's germline CDR1 is SGHRS and CDR2 YFSETQ. The CDR3 length is 13 residues. V shed 7 bases and J 5 bases; nucleotides not matched to a gene: 7. The CDR3, as DNA: TGCGCCAGCGGACCAACAGGGGGCAACGAGCAGTACTTC. The encoded protein is CASGPTGGNEQYF.

This clone was seen a single time. The V and J genes are TRBV7-3 and TRBJ2-5; TRBD1 matches 9 bases. The CDR3 length is 15 residues. Germline lookup yields CDR1 SGHTA and CDR2 FQGTGA. J was trimmed by 1 base and V by 2 bases; bases with no gene match: 2. The CDR3, as DNA: TGTGCCAGCAGCTTAGGACAGGGGATCCAAGAGACCCAGTACTTC. Protein sequence: CASSLGQGIQETQYF.